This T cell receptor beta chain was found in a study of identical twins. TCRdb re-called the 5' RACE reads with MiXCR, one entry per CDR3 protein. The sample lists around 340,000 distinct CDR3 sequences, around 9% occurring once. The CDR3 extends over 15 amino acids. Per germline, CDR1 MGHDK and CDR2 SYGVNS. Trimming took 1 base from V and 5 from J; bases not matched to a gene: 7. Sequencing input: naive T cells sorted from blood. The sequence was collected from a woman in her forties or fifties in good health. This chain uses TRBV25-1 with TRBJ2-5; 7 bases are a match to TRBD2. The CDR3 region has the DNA TGTGCCAGCAGTGAATGGGGGGGTAAAAGCGAGACCCAGTACTTC. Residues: CASSEWGGKSETQYF.